The T cell receptor beta chain under discussion was sequenced for a study of blood T cell repertoires in COVID-19. Study overall: The analysed material was cDNA or gDNA that came from T cells, B-cell-depleted T cells, or PBMCs.

Participants, about 18 to 95 years old, spanned about 26 US areas. Method: immunoSEQ multiplex PCR; TCRdb's copy keeps in-frame clones and lacks some. The profile shows 200,000 to 250,000 clones, around 89% of them singletons. This CDR3 contains 13 residues. The V gene lost 3 bases and the J gene lost 7 bases, with 9 bases spanning the gap. Per germline, CDR1 LNHDA and CDR2 SQIVND (reference sequence). Source material: PBMCs or T cells enriched from blood (not recorded which). The V gene is TRBV19, the J gene TRBJ2-2; D call uncertain. This TCR was sampled from a woman in her thirties who had recovered from COVID-19. The CDR3 nucleotides read TGTGCCAGTAGTATTACTGGTGGCGGGGAGCTGTTTTTT. It is translated as CASSITGGGELFF.